The 25 T cell receptor beta chains given below trace back to one sample, sequenced in a study of radiation and T cells in renal cell carcinoma. Time point defined: blood 2 weeks post-SBRT. Treatment specified: 15 Gy SBRT to primary tumor, nephrectomy 4 weeks later. Profiled with immunoSEQ multiplex PCR; TCRdb holds only in-frame clones, not every one. Of about 26,000 clones listed, about 85% are singletons. This specimen consisted of blood, obtained from a patient whose treatment included radiotherapy and nephrectomy. The receptors derive from a man aged 60 to 69 with renal cell carcinoma.

The chain recombines TRBV27 with TRBJ2-3, with unresolved D. Germline CDR1 reads MNHEY; CDR2 reads SMNVEV (reference sequence). There are 15 residues in the CDR3. Trimming removed 3 bases from V and 0 bases from J, with 10 bases in between. This chain's CDR3 is CASSFGPFSTDTQYF. The CDR3 DNA reads as TGTGCCAGCAGTTTCGGTCCGTTTAGCACAGATACGCAGTATTTT.

J is TRBJ2-5 and V is TRBV5-6; 9 bases are a match to TRBD1. Germline trimming cut 4 bases from V and 1 base from J; bases unmatched to any gene: 5. The CDR3 totals 15 residues. CDR1 is SGHDT and CDR2 is YYEEEE in the germline V gene. In DNA form, the CDR3 reads TGTGCCAGCAGCCTGACAGGGGGTAGCCAAGAGACCCAGTACTTC. Protein product: CASSLTGGSQETQYF.

The rearrangement links TRBV29-1 to TRBJ2-2, with D possibly being TRBD2 (5 bases). Trimming stripped 3 bases from V and 1 base from J, with 18 bases between. CDR1 and CDR2 from the germline V gene are SQVTM and ANQGSEA. This CDR3 is 17 amino acids long. CDR3 nucleotide sequence: TGCAGCGTTGACTGGGCTGGGCCCGAGGGGAACACCGGGGAGCTGTTTTTT. Its protein product is CSVDWAGPEGNTGELFF.

The V call is TRBV7-4, the J call TRBJ2-3, with 11 bases lining up with TRBD2. V shed 5 bases, J shed 15 bases, and the junction held 10 bases outside the gene matches. The CDR3 contains 13 residues. Germline CDR1 and CDR2: SGHVT and SQSDAQ. The CDR3 DNA reads TGTGCCAGCAGCCTAATAATAGCGGGAGGGCCATATTTT. It yields the protein CASSLIIAGGPYF.

The rearrangement joins TRBV21-1 to TRBJ2-6; the table names TRBD1, a call not compared with the DNA. TRBV21-1 is marked as a pseudogene. This CDR3 contains 14 residues. CDR3 nucleotides: TGTGCCGGGCCGGCCCGCTCTGGGGCCAACGTCCTGACTTTC. Its protein product is CAGPARSGANVLTF.

For this clone: Other DNA sequences from this sample encode an identical CDR3 as well. This rearrangement joins TRBV29-1 to TRBJ2-7, with 10 nucleotides matching TRBD1. Germline V gives CDR1 SQVTM, CDR2 ANQGSEA. This CDR3 spans 18 amino acids. Trimming at V came to 5 bases and at J to 4 bases, leaving 20 bases not matched to a gene. CDR3 DNA: TGCAGCGTTCGGGACAGGGGCCGTGGAGGTCGGGGGGCATACGAGCAGTACTTC. Protein product: CSVRDRGRGGRGAYEQYF.

Comment on this clone: The identical CDR3 is also encoded by other nucleotide sequences in the sample. The V call is TRBV7-2, the J call TRBJ2-6; no clear D. The CDR3 runs 14 residues. The germline V gene has CDR1 SGHTA and CDR2 FQGNSA. Trimming took off 3 bases at V and 1 base at J, with 4 bases between the two ends. In nucleotides, the CDR3 is TGTGCCAGCAGCTTTCGTTCTGGGGCCAACGTCCTGACTTTC. Translating gives CASSFRSGANVLTF.

This chain uses TRBV9 with TRBJ1-6; TRBD1 is a possible D gene (5 bases). Germline CDR1 SGDLS, CDR2 YYNGEE. This CDR3 region has 16 residues. The V end lost 3 bases, the J end lost 9 bases, and 19 bases lay between the germline ends. The CDR3: CASSERAGTDASPLHF. Here the CDR3 DNA reads TGTGCCAGCAGCGAACGGGCCGGGACGGACGCTTCACCCCTCCACTTT.

This rearrangement joins TRBV9 to TRBJ2-7; TRBD1 matches 9 bases. The V gene's germline CDR1 is SGDLS and CDR2 YYNGEE. V shed 0 bases and J 2 bases; nucleotides not matched to a gene: 6. The length of the CDR3 is 16 residues. The CDR3 sequence is CASSVDSGQGTYEQYF. In DNA, the CDR3 is TGTGCCAGCAGCGTAGATTCGGGACAGGGAACCTACGAGCAGTACTTC.

The V and J genes are TRBV4-1 and TRBJ2-1; D is ambiguous. The CDR3 has 14 residues. CDR1 is MGHRA, CDR2 YSYEKL, per germline. Trimming removed 4 bases at V and 4 bases at J, with 11 bases between. CDR3 DNA: TGCGCCAGCAGCCCAGCTAACCTATACAATGAGCAGTTCTTC. Amino acid sequence: CASSPANLYNEQFF.

The chain couples TRBV11-2 to TRBJ2-7; D is unresolved. This CDR3 comprises 11 residues. Between the trimmed V and J ends, which lost 5 bases and 3 bases, there was a span of 5 bases. Per the germline V gene, CDR1 is SGHAT and CDR2 is FQNNGV. The CDR3 spells CASSPHYEQYF. CDR3 bases: TGTGCCAGCAGCCCCCACTACGAGCAGTACTTC.

This clone came up once. The CDR3 sequence: CASSWGQGAEAFF. The CDR3 coding sequence is TGTGCCAGCAGCTGGGGACAGGGGGCAGAAGCTTTCTTT. This sequence joins TRBV7-9 and TRBJ1-1, with 12 bases that match TRBD1. Trimming removed 4 bases from V and 8 bases from J; junction bases left unmatched: 2. The germline V gene encodes CDR1 SEHNR and CDR2 FQNEAQ (reference sequence). The CDR3 runs 13 residues. The whole variable domain, filled in from reference TRBV7-9 and TRBJ1-1, reads DTGVSQNPRHKITKRGQNVTFRCDPISEHNRLYWYRQTLGQGPEFLTYFQNEAQLEKSRLLSDRFSAERPKGSFSTLEIQRTEQGDSAMYLCASSWGQGAEAFFGQGTRLTVV.

The chain is built from TRBV7-9 and TRBJ1-1; D is ambiguous. CDR1 and CDR2 (germline): SEHNR, FQNEAQ (reference sequence). The CDR3 spans 13 residues. V lost 3 bases, J lost 6 bases, and 11 bases lay in between. The chain's CDR3 is CASSFPGSSEAFF. The CDR3 DNA follows: TGTGCCAGCAGCTTTCCGGGGAGCTCTGAAGCTTTCTTT.

A note on this clone: The same CDR3 also results from other DNA sequences found in this sample. CDR3 DNA sequence: TGTGCCAGCAGCTTATCTGGAGATACGCAGTATTTT. It translates to CASSLSGDTQYF. This chain joins TRBV7-3 and TRBJ2-3; D not resolved. Trimming removed 2 bases from V and 5 bases from J, with 5 bases in between. The CDR3 contains 12 residues. Germline CDR1 is SGHTA and CDR2 is FQGTGA.

In DNA, the CDR3 is TGTGCCAGCTCACGACAGGGGTTGGGGCACACAGATACGCAGTATTTT. Its translation: CASSRQGLGHTDTQYF. The chain couples TRBV18 to TRBJ2-3; 8 bases align to TRBD1. Trimming cost V 4 bases and J 2 bases; bases outside gene matches: 8. There are 16 residues in the CDR3. CDR1 and CDR2 from the germline V gene are KGHSH and LQKENI.

The V gene is TRBV5-6, the J gene TRBJ2-1; 8 bases are a match to TRBD1. The CDR3 spans 16 residues. Trimming cost V 0 bases and J 0 bases; bases outside gene matches: 2. Germline V gene data show CDR1 as SGHDT and CDR2 as YYEEEE. This chain's CDR3 is CASSLGTGTSYNEQFF. The CDR3 DNA reads TGTGCCAGCAGCTTGGGGACAGGGACCTCCTACAATGAGCAGTTCTTC.

This chain joins TRBV27 and TRBJ1-5, with D unclear. Between the trimmed V and J ends, which lost 4 bases and 7 bases, there was a span of 8 bases. The CDR3 is 12 residues long. The V gene's germline CDR1 is MNHEY and CDR2 SMNVEV (reference sequence). CDR3 nucleotide sequence: TGTGCCAGCAGTTCCCGTGGGCAGCCCCAGCATTTT. This gives the protein CASSSRGQPQHF.

A remark on this clone: A read error may produce the germline difference seen at one junction end. The chain combines TRBV5-3 with TRBJ1-2; a possible D gene is TRBD1 (5 bases). TRBV5-3 is filed as an ORF, its function uncertain. The CDR3 spans 15 residues. The CDR3 is CASSQEEGRVNGYTF. CDR3 in DNA: TGCGCCAGCAGCCAAGAGGAGGGACGAGTTAATGGCTACACCTTC.

V is TRBV5-1 and J is TRBJ1-6; D is unresolved. V shed 4 bases and J shed 7 bases, with 12 bases lying between them. This CDR3 is 14 amino acids long. Germline CDR1 SGHRS, CDR2 YFSETQ. CDR3 in amino acids: CASSDRTANSPLHF. Written as DNA, the CDR3 is TGCGCCAGCAGCGATCGGACGGCAAATTCACCCCTCCACTTT.

V is TRBV5-1 and J is TRBJ2-7; 9 bases agree with TRBD1. This CDR3 region has 14 residues. J was trimmed by 6 bases and V by 0 bases; bases with no gene match: 4. CDR1 is SGHRS and CDR2 is YFSETQ in the germline V gene. The CDR3 reads CASSLGTGAAEQYF. CDR3 in DNA: TGCGCCAGCAGCTTGGGGACAGGGGCGGCCGAGCAGTACTTC.

The chain is built from TRBV18 and TRBJ2-7, with 8 bases lining up with TRBD2. The CDR3 runs 16 residues. Germline V gene data show CDR1 as KGHSH and CDR2 as LQKENI. V lost 1 base, J lost 0 bases, and 5 bases stayed unmatched. The CDR3 DNA follows: TGTGCCAGCTCACCACTTGCTAGCGGGCTCTCCTACGAGCAGTACTTC. This encodes CASSPLASGLSYEQYF. The full variable domain, its missing parts supplied by reference TRBV18 and TRBJ2-7, is NAGVMQNPRHLVRRRGQEARLRCSPMKGHSHVYWYRQLPEEGLKFMVYLQKENIIDESGMPKERFSAEFPKEGPSILRIQQVVRGDSAAYFCASSPLASGLSYEQYFGPGTRLTVT.

The chain recombines TRBV2 with TRBJ1-6; 7 positions match TRBD1. The CDR3 is 15 residues long. After removal of 1 base from V and 10 bases from J, the junction contained 7 bases not matched to a gene. In germline, CDR1 is SNHLY, CDR2 FYNNEI. Here the CDR3 DNA reads TGTGCCAGCAGTGAAGAGGGGGGCAGGGGGTCACCCCTCCACTTT. Protein product: CASSEEGGRGSPLHF.

This chain connects TRBV9 to TRBJ2-1, with D possibly matching TRBD2 (5 bases). V was cut by 0 bases and J by 0 bases, with 13 bases left in between. The CDR3 spans 17 residues. Germline V gives CDR1 SGDLS, CDR2 YYNGEE. CDR3 sequence reads: CASSVGEGRSSYNEQFF. In DNA form, the CDR3 reads TGTGCCAGCAGCGTAGGAGAGGGTCGGAGCTCCTACAATGAGCAGTTCTTC.

This chain links TRBV13 with TRBJ2-1; D possibly corresponds to TRBD2 (6 bases). Germline lookup yields CDR1 PRHDT and CDR2 FYEKMQ (reference sequence). This CDR3 has 16 amino acids. Trimming cost V 5 bases and J 7 bases, with 21 bases left between them. The CDR3 protein is CASSDEGAGGRNEQFF. CDR3 nucleotides: TGTGCCAGCAGCGACGAGGGAGCGGGTGGGAGAAATGAGCAGTTCTTC. The full variable domain, completed using reference TRBV13 and TRBJ2-1, is AAGVIQSPRHLIKEKRETATLKCYPIPRHDTVYWYQQGPGQDPQFLISFYEKMQSDKGSIPDRFSAQQFSDYHSELNMSSLELGDSALYFCASSDEGAGGRNEQFFGPGTRLTVL.

The chain couples TRBV5-1 to TRBJ1-3; D remains ambiguous. CDR1 SGHRS and CDR2 YFSETQ come from the germline V gene. V lost 4 bases and J 0 bases, leaving 14 bases between the germline ends. The CDR3 runs to 16 residues. This CDR3 reads CASSDIVASSGNTIYF. DNA of the CDR3: TGCGCCAGCAGCGATATCGTTGCCTCCTCTGGAAACACCATATATTTT.